This T cell receptor beta chain was sequenced in a study of CD8 T cells in ankylosing spondylitis. Findings and caveats of the study: What appeared characteristic of ankylosing spondylitis blood was a TCR beta motif of under 10 highly homologous variants. Earlier authors reported some of these motif variants in reactive arthritis synovial fluid and blood. Clones linked to disease were reported to show significant enrichment in matched ankylosing spondylitis synovial fluid.

In this sample, this clonotype turned up many times. Its specificity is not known. Germline CDR1 reads SGHNT; CDR2 reads YENEEA. The CDR3 runs to 16 residues. The germline V and J ends were trimmed by 3 bases and 1 base, with 14 bases remaining between them. Molecular-barcoded quantitative 5'-RACE produced these TCR beta libraries. TCRdb re-called the 5' RACE reads through MiXCR, storing one row per CDR3 protein. The data show around 180,000 distinct CDR3 sequences, around a sixth seen once. V is TRBV11-3 and J is TRBJ2-3, with D tentatively TRBD2 (5 bases). The sequence was obtained from a male donor aged 5-29 years with ankylosing spondylitis or in good health (not recorded which). Specimen: blood, either unsorted or a sorted T cell fraction (not recorded which). CDR3 in amino acids: CASSFRRVLGTDTQYF. As DNA, the CDR3 is TGTGCCAGCAGCTTCCGGCGGGTCCTCGGCACAGATACGCAGTATTTT.